The entry below describes one T cell receptor (beta chain). Its cognate antigen is unknown. This sample was included in a study of T-cell reconstitution after alpha-beta-depleted transplantation in children. Study findings and constraints: Several hundred expanded graft clones reportedly gave rise to the alpha-beta T cells present about two months after transplant. T-cell counts and diversity at one year post-transplant came mainly from newly produced T cells. It was surviving recipient T cells and thymic progenitors that gave some patients high TCRbeta diversity at day 60.

The CDR3 is 14 residues long. Trimming took off 5 bases at V and 4 bases at J, with 12 bases between the two ends. The germline gives CDR1 SGHAT, CDR2 FQNNGV. Molecular barcoding with unique molecular identifiers was used for the TCRbeta library. TCRdb reanalysed the PCR reads using MiXCR and keeps one entry per CDR3 protein. The sample consists of around 670,000 distinct CDR3 sequences, about an eighth of them appearing once. The material sequenced was PBMCs, taken before TCRalphabeta/CD19-depleted stem cell transplant. The sequence was collected from a girl aged 2-9 years with congenital amegakaryocytic thrombocytopenia, due to receive a stem cell transplant. The V gene is TRBV11-2, the J gene TRBJ1-5, with unresolved D. For the CDR3, the DNA is TGTGCCAGCAGCCCCACGGGTGTGAATCAGCCCCAGCATTTT. This encodes CASSPTGVNQPQHF.